This record concerns one TCR beta chain sequence. Its antigen is not known. A clone one base away is much larger, so this may be a read error. Previously, flow cytometry had revealed CD8+CD57+ cell expansion in the patients chosen for sequencing. Every patient was diagnosed with severe acquired aplastic anemia. No therapy had been given to the patients at the time of blood sampling. This sample was included in a study of CD8+CD57+ T cells in acquired aplastic anemia. In the study overall: 3.2 ug was the average amount of DNA from sorted CD4+ and CD8+ cells.

V lost 5 bases to trimming and J lost 3 bases, with 14 bases between them. The CDR3 runs to 14 residues. Per germline, CDR1 MDHEN and CDR2 SYDVKM. Study outcomes and limitations: Roughly 31 CD8+ CDR3 sequences occurred in both the patients and the controls.

TCR beta VDJ and CDR3 profiles were obtained from a genomic DNA template. TCRdb recomputed calls from the reads with MiXCR, one row per CDR3 protein. The table has around 290,000 distinct CDR3 sequences, roughly 61% seen once; the top ten hold around 1.2%. The sequence came from a human donor with aplastic anemia. The rearrangement links TRBV28 to TRBJ2-7, with D tentatively TRBD1 (5 bases). Sequencing was performed on sorted CD4+, CD8+, or CD8+CD57+ T cells (not recorded which) from PBMCs. The CDR3 is CASSPDSTIYEQYF. In DNA form, the CDR3 reads TGTGCCAGCAGTCCTGACAGTACAATCTACGAGCAGTACTTC.